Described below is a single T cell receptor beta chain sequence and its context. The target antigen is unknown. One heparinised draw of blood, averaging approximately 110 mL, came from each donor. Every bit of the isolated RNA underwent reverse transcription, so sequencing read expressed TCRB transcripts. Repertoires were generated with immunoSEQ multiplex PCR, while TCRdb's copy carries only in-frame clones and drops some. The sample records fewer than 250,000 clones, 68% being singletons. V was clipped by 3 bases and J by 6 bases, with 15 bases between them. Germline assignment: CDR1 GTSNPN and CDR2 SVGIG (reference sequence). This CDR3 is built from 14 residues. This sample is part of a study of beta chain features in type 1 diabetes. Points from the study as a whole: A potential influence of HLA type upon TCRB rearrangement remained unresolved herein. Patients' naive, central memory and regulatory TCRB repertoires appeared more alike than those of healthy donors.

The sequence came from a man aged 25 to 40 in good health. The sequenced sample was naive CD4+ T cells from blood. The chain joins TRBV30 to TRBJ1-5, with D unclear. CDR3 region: CAWSHPGRTQPQHF. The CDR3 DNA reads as TGTGCCTGGAGCCATCCCGGTAGGACTCAGCCCCAGCATTTT.